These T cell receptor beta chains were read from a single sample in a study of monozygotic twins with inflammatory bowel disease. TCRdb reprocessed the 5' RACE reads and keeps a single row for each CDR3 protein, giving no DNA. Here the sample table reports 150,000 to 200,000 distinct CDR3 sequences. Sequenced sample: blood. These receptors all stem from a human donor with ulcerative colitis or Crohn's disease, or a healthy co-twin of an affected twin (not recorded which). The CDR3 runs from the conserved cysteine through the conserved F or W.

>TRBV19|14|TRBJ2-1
CASKVGATSREQFF
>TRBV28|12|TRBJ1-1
CASSSGVVGAFF
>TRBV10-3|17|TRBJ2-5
CAIREGTGLAEQETQYF
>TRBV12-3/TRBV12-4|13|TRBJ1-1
CASILRQVTEAFF
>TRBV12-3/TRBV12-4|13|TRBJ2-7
CASSFTQPYEQYF
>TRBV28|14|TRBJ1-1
CASSSGGGNTEAFF
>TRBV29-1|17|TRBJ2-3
CSVGTSGPPRITDTQYF
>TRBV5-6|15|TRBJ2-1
CASSLGGAGGNEQFF
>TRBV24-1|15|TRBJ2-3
CATSEASGLTDTQYF
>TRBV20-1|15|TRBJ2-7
CSARGTGGSFYEQYF
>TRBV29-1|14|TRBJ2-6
CSAVGGSGANVLTF